The rows below give T cell receptor beta chains drawn from one sample of a study of blood T cells in healthy people across ages. TCRdb itself ran the 5' RACE reads through MiXCR, one entry per CDR3 protein. The data hold 1,100,000 or so distinct CDR3 sequences, with 40% to 50% observed a single time. The sequencing input was blood. The receptors come from a woman aged 60-75 years in good health. The CDR3 runs from the conserved cysteine through the conserved F or W. The D gene is left open where the match is weak. For some rows the clone size is stated as once, few or many, or as a class when expanded; others skip it.

DNA: TGTGCCAGCAACCGGGACTCAGCCTACGAGCAGTACTTC
CDR3: CASNRDSAYEQYF
size: few
V: TRBV11-1
J: TRBJ2-7
D: .

DNA: TGTGCCAGCAGCGGAGGGAGGGCGGCAACTAATGAAAAACTGTTTTTT
CDR3: CASSGGRAATNEKLFF
size: .
V: TRBV9
J: TRBJ1-4
D: .

DNA: TGTGCCAGCAGCAAAGGCAACAGTAAAGCCTTCTCCTACGAGCAGTACTTC
CDR3: CASSKGNSKAFSYEQYF
size: .
V: TRBV21-1
J: TRBJ2-7
D: .

DNA: TGTGCCAGCAGTTTGCGACAGGGGGCAGGTAGCGGGAACAATGAGCAGTACTTC
CDR3: CASSLRQGAGSGNNEQYF
size: .
V: TRBV12-3/TRBV12-4
J: TRBJ2-7
D: TRBD1

DNA: TGTGCCAGCAGCTTAGTAGCCCCCGAGCAGTACTTC
CDR3: CASSLVAPEQYF
size: .
V: TRBV11-2
J: TRBJ2-7
D: .

DNA: TGTGCCAGCAGCTACGGGACTGCACGCACAGATACGCAGTATTTT
CDR3: CASSYGTARTDTQYF
size: once
V: TRBV7-2
J: TRBJ2-3
D: .

DNA: TGTGCCAGCAGTTTATATCCGACAGGGCAACTATCCTACGAGCAGTACTTC
CDR3: CASSLYPTGQLSYEQYF
size: .
V: TRBV28
J: TRBJ2-7
D: TRBD1

DNA: TGCAGTGCTAGAGGGTCGAGCGGGGATTACTACGAGCAGTACTTC
CDR3: CSARGSSGDYYEQYF
size: .
V: TRBV20-1
J: TRBJ2-7
D: TRBD2

DNA: TGTGTCCCGGGACTAGCTCGTGGCGAGCAGTACTTC
CDR3: CVPGLARGEQYF
size: few
V: TRBV2
J: TRBJ2-7
D: TRBD2

DNA: TGCGCCAGCAGCGACTTCTTCAGGGGGCATAGCACTGAAGCTTTCTTT
CDR3: CASSDFFRGHSTEAFF
size: .
V: TRBV5-1
J: TRBJ1-1
D: TRBD1

DNA: TGTGCCAGCAGCCCTGGGGGGCGTAGGGCCAACGTCCTGACTTTC
CDR3: CASSPGGRRANVLTF
size: few
V: TRBV14
J: TRBJ2-6
D: .

DNA: TGCAGTGCTAGGGGGACTAGCGTTACAGATACGCAGTATTTT
CDR3: CSARGTSVTDTQYF
size: .
V: TRBV20-1
J: TRBJ2-3
D: TRBD2

DNA: TGTGCCAGCAGAGATACGGGGCAGACCCAGTACTTC
CDR3: CASRDTGQTQYF
size: few
V: TRBV2
J: TRBJ2-5
D: .

DNA: TGTGCCAGCAGCCTCGCGACCGGGACAGGAGTACAGACCCAGTACTTC
CDR3: CASSLATGTGVQTQYF
size: .
V: TRBV3-1
J: TRBJ2-5
D: TRBD1

DNA: TGTGCCAGCAGTCCTTCCGCAGGGCCCAAAATTTACGAGCAGTACTTC
CDR3: CASSPSAGPKIYEQYF
size: .
V: TRBV27
J: TRBJ2-7
D: .

DNA: TGTGCCAGCAGTTACGGGGCTTACGAGACCCAGTACTTC
CDR3: CASSYGAYETQYF
size: .
V: TRBV6-5
J: TRBJ2-5
D: .

DNA: TGTGCCAGCATAAAAGTCGGGCCTGGGGAGACCCAGTACTTC
CDR3: CASIKVGPGETQYF
size: few
V: TRBV7-8
J: TRBJ2-5
D: .

DNA: TGCAGTGCTAGAGATCTGGACAGGAACTCCTTGGATGAGCAGTTCTTC
CDR3: CSARDLDRNSLDEQFF
size: few
V: TRBV20-1
J: TRBJ2-1
D: TRBD1

DNA: TGTGCCAGCTGTGTGGGGGTCTCGAGCTCCTACGAGCAGTACTTC
CDR3: CASCVGVSSSYEQYF
size: .
V: TRBV6-7
J: TRBJ2-7
D: .

DNA: TGTGCCAGCAGTTTTCAAGGGCGTCAGGGAGATACGCAGTATTTT
CDR3: CASSFQGRQGDTQYF
size: once
V: TRBV12-3/TRBV12-4
J: TRBJ2-3
D: .

DNA: TGTGCCAGCAGTTACACCCACCCCTCAGTCTCCGACGAGCAGTACTTC
CDR3: CASSYTHPSVSDEQYF
size: many
V: TRBV6-6
J: TRBJ2-7
D: .

DNA: TGTGCCAGCAGCCCCTTACCCTCTACCTACGAGCAGTACTTC
CDR3: CASSPLPSTYEQYF
size: .
V: TRBV6-6
J: TRBJ2-7
D: .

DNA: .
CDR3: CASSQTTRPVNEQFFGPGFF
size: .
V: TRBV3-1
J: TRBJ2-1
D: .

DNA: TGTGCCAGCAGCCGAACGGTTGGAGTCGACAATGAGCAGTTCTTC
CDR3: CASSRTVGVDNEQFF
size: .
V: TRBV6-2/TRBV6-3
J: TRBJ2-1
D: .

DNA: TGTGCCAGCAGGGCGCTGACAGGGGTGGGCAATGAGCAGTTCTTC
CDR3: CASRALTGVGNEQFF
size: .
V: TRBV6-5
J: TRBJ2-1
D: TRBD1

DNA: TGCGCCAGCAGCTTTCCGCCGCTTAGCGGAGGAAAGACTATCGACACCGGGGAGCTGTTTTTT
CDR3: CASSFPPLSGGKTIDTGELFF
size: .
V: TRBV5-1
J: TRBJ2-2
D: .

DNA: TGTGCCAGCAGCAAAAGAACCGCCACTTTAAGCCATCAGCCCCAGCATTTT
CDR3: CASSKRTATLSHQPQHF
size: .
V: TRBV21-1
J: TRBJ1-5
D: .

DNA: TGTGCCAGCAGCTCCCCCCGGAGTGAGCAGTTCTTC
CDR3: CASSSPRSEQFF
size: .
V: TRBV7-9
J: TRBJ2-1
D: .

DNA: TGCGCCAGCAGCCAAGGGGACGCCTACAATGAGCAGTTCTTC
CDR3: CASSQGDAYNEQFF
size: .
V: TRBV4-1
J: TRBJ2-1
D: .

DNA: TGTGCCAGCAGCCCGCGGACTAGCGGGAGAATCAGCCAAGAGACCCAGTACTTC
CDR3: CASSPRTSGRISQETQYF
size: few
V: TRBV7-8
J: TRBJ2-5
D: TRBD2

DNA: TGTGCCAGCAGTGTCGGCGAAGGGGCGGAGACCCAGTACTTC
CDR3: CASSVGEGAETQYF
size: .
V: TRBV2
J: TRBJ2-5
D: .

DNA: TGCGCCAGCAGCCAAGGTCGGGTGTTTAGGGCTAATGAAAAACTGTTTTTT
CDR3: CASSQGRVFRANEKLFF
size: few
V: TRBV4-1
J: TRBJ1-4
D: .

DNA: TGTGCCAGCAGTCCTCGGGACAGGGCTTTTTCCGGTGAAAAACTGTTTTTT
CDR3: CASSPRDRAFSGEKLFF
size: .
V: TRBV7-2
J: TRBJ1-4
D: TRBD1

DNA: TGCAGCGTTGAAGTGGGACAGGGGGGGACTGAAGCTTTCTTT
CDR3: CSVEVGQGGTEAFF
size: .
V: TRBV29-1
J: TRBJ1-1
D: TRBD1

DNA: TGTGCCAGCAGTTGGGACTTTGGGGGAGAGACCCAGTACTTC
CDR3: CASSWDFGGETQYF
size: few
V: TRBV12-3/TRBV12-4
J: TRBJ2-5
D: .

DNA: TGTGCCAGCAGTGAGGTGCTAGCCAGCGCAGATACGCAGTATTTT
CDR3: CASSEVLASADTQYF
size: .
V: TRBV2
J: TRBJ2-3
D: .

DNA: TGCAGTGCTAGTAGGGGTAGCGGGAATTCTGAGCAGTTCTTC
CDR3: CSASRGSGNSEQFF
size: few
V: TRBV20-1
J: TRBJ2-1
D: TRBD2

DNA: TGTGCCAGTGCAACGTCCGGGACAGGGTACAATGAGCAGTTCTTC
CDR3: CASATSGTGYNEQFF
size: few
V: TRBV19
J: TRBJ2-1
D: TRBD1

DNA: TGTGCCAGCAGGGAATCTAGCTCCTACGAGCAGTACTTC
CDR3: CASRESSSYEQYF
size: .
V: TRBV6-1
J: TRBJ2-7
D: .

DNA: TGTGCCAGCATGGGGGGCCCAGATTACGAGCAGTACTTC
CDR3: CASMGGPDYEQYF
size: .
V: TRBV25-1
J: TRBJ2-7
D: .

DNA: TGTGCCATCAGTGAGTCGGAGGAGGTGGAGGGCGATGAGCAGTTCTTC
CDR3: CAISESEEVEGDEQFF
size: few
V: TRBV10-3
J: TRBJ2-1
D: .

DNA: TGCAGCGTTTCGGGTGGCTCCTACGAGCAGTACTTC
CDR3: CSVSGGSYEQYF
size: many
V: TRBV29-1
J: TRBJ2-7
D: .

DNA: TGTGCCAGCAGCCGGGACACCATTCGGAATGAGCAGTTCTTC
CDR3: CASSRDTIRNEQFF
size: .
V: TRBV5-4
J: TRBJ2-1
D: .

DNA: TGTGCCAGCAGCCAGTGGGGCACTAGCGGCGAGCAGTACTTC
CDR3: CASSQWGTSGEQYF
size: .
V: TRBV3-1
J: TRBJ2-7
D: TRBD2

DNA: TGTGCCAGCTCCCCGTTGGAGGGCGCCACAGATACGCGGTATTTT
CDR3: CASSPLEGATDTRYF
size: .
V: TRBV18
J: TRBJ2-3
D: .

DNA: TGTGCCAGCAGCCAGGACCGGGCCCAAGAGACCCAGTACTTC
CDR3: CASSQDRAQETQYF
size: few
V: TRBV5-1
J: TRBJ2-5
D: .

DNA: TGTGCCAGCAGCTCCCGGACTAGCGGTTCAGATACGCAGTATTTT
CDR3: CASSSRTSGSDTQYF
size: .
V: TRBV13
J: TRBJ2-3
D: TRBD2

DNA: TGTGCCACCAGCAGAGAGATAATCCAAGAGACCCAGTACTTC
CDR3: CATSREIIQETQYF
size: .
V: TRBV15
J: TRBJ2-5
D: .

DNA: TGTGCCAGCAGCTTAAGGGGGAGGTCCGAGCAGTACTTC
CDR3: CASSLRGRSEQYF
size: .
V: TRBV7-7
J: TRBJ2-7
D: .

DNA: TGTGCCAGCGCGACTAGCGGGAGGGCCGCAGATACGCAGTATTTT
CDR3: CASATSGRAADTQYF
size: .
V: TRBV18
J: TRBJ2-3
D: TRBD2

DNA: TGTGCCAGCAGACGGCCGGGCCAACGTCAGCCCCAGCATTTT
CDR3: CASRRPGQRQPQHF
size: .
V: TRBV6-2/TRBV6-3
J: TRBJ1-5
D: .

DNA: TGTGCCATCAGTGACCCTGGGGTGGGGGGCAACGAGCAGTACTTC
CDR3: CAISDPGVGGNEQYF
size: few
V: TRBV10-3
J: TRBJ2-7
D: .

DNA: TGTGCCAGCAGCCAAGAAGTAGCCGGAGGGGGCACAGATACGCAGTATTTT
CDR3: CASSQEVAGGGTDTQYF
size: .
V: TRBV3-1
J: TRBJ2-3
D: .

DNA: TGTGCCAGCAGTTACGGGACTAGCGGCTTCTCCTACGAGCAGTACTTC
CDR3: CASSYGTSGFSYEQYF
size: .
V: TRBV6-2/TRBV6-3
J: TRBJ2-7
D: TRBD2